The rows below give T cell receptor beta chains drawn from one sample of a study of cytomegalovirus exposure and HLA in healthy donors. Method: immunoSEQ multiplex PCR; TCRdb's copy keeps in-frame clones and lacks some. This sample carries some 120,000 clones, with over 0.8% going to the ten biggest clones. Source material: PBMCs. All receptors derive from a man between 18 and 29 years old in good health and CMV-seronegative. Each CDR3 is given with its conserved first and last residue.

V gene,CDR3 protein
TRBV9,CASSVGVSYEQYF
TRBV30,CAWSVRRGLAGGGSEQFF
TRBV2,CASSGETVVYGYTF
TRBV7-9,CASSLTGLHSYEQYF
TRBV20-1,CSAFKKPTVRF
TRBV6-5,CASSYVSGGNGYTF
TRBV6-1,CASDLDRNQPQHF
TRBV30,CAWYRGRVNTEAFF
TRBV7-2,CASSPDSYGYTF
TRBV20-1,CSARADSEAFF
TRBV30,CAAWASGTSTDTQYF
TRBV6-5,CASSYGTGSGNTIYF
TRBV7-9,CASTESFSGDGYTF
TRBV27,CASSPLRTGALNTEAFF
TRBV30,CAWSQPPGTGPEQYF
TRBV7-9,CASSLAGTAYEQYF
TRBV18,CASSPSLSDTQYF
TRBV5-1,CASSPGLAVPTDTQYF
TRBV18,CASPDPAGVIVDEQFF
TRBV6-4,CVPEGAGNQPQHF
TRBV2,CAEDRNQETQYF
TRBV2,CASNSRAETQYF
TRBV19,CASRSTNRGGSYEQYF
TRBV7-8,CASSPWGESDTQYF
TRBV4-1,CASSQTTSGRAYEQYF
TRBV29-1,CSALMDGSPSGSAYEQYF
TRBV10-3,CAIGDSESYNEQFF
TRBV30,CAWSRKGSYGYTF
TRBV25-1,CASTAPGTLPDEQFF
TRBV2,CASSELGQEPGKLFF
TRBV7-2,CASSLAGGNVNYGYTF
TRBV5-1,CASSLSREGLFYEQYF
TRBV27,CASTPQLLRDRRYGYTF
TRBV5-6,CASSLDDRITDTQYF
TRBV4-2,CASSQERTNTGELFF
TRBV19,CASGSGVSIVDTQYF